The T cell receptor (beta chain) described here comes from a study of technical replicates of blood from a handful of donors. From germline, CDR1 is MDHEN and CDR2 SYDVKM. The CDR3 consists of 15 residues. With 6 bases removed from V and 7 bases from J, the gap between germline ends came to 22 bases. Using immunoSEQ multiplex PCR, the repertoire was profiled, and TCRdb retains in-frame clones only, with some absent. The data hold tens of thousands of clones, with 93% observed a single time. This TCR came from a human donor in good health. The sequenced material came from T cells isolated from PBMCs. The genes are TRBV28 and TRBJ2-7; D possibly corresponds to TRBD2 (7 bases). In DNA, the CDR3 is TGTGCCAGCAGCGTAACTAACTCGGGGGGCCTGGAGCAGTACTTC. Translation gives CASSVTNSGGLEQYF. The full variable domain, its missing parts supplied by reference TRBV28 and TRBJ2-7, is DVKVTQSSRYLVKRTGEKVFLECVQDMDHENMFWYRQDPGLGLRLIYFSYDVKMKEKGDIPEGYSVSREKKERFSLILESASTNQTSMYLCASSVTNSGGLEQYFGPGTRLTVT.